The 13 T cell receptor beta chains below were found in one sample sequenced in a study of neurological immune-mediated disorders. TCRdb independently ran MiXCR on the 5' RACE reads; one entry per CDR3 protein. The sample carries tens of thousands of distinct CDR3 sequences, roughly 4% recorded once. The material sequenced was PBMCs. The source of these receptors is a man under 40 with multiple sclerosis.

This clonotype was recorded many times. This chain uses TRBV29-1 with TRBJ2-2; the D gene is possibly TRBD2 (7 bases). The V end was cut by 6 bases, the J end by 1 base, with 21 bases between. Looked up from germline, CDR1 is SQVTM and CDR2 is ANQGSEA. The CDR3 has 17 amino acids. In nucleotides, the CDR3 is TGCAGCGTGGGGGGGCCTAGCGCATATAAGAACACCGGGGAGCTGTTTTTT. It encodes CSVGGPSAYKNTGELFF.

This clonotype was observed at least ten times. This rearrangement joins TRBV6-5 to TRBJ2-5; a possible D gene is TRBD1 (6 bases). The CDR3 sequence is 17 residues long. Germline lookup yields CDR1 MNHEY and CDR2 SVGAGI. Trimming removed 1 base at V and 1 base at J, with 16 bases between. CDR3 residues: CASSYFSPGHLQETQYF. The CDR3 DNA follows: TGTGCCAGCAGTTACTTTTCCCCGGGACATCTCCAAGAGACCCAGTACTTC.

This clonotype has more than one count but fewer than ten. The chain carries TRBV6-5 and TRBJ2-5; 8 bases map to TRBD1. V lost 4 bases, J lost 4 bases, and 14 bases stayed unmatched. CDR1 is MNHEY and CDR2 is SVGAGI in the germline V gene. This CDR3 has 17 amino acids. The CDR3 nucleotides read TGTGCCAGCAGTTCCCGTGTGATAAGACAGGGGCGAGAGACCCAGTACTTC. Residues: CASSSRVIRQGRETQYF.

This clonotype appeared many times. The junction does not match germline at one end; this may be a read error. The V gene is TRBV3-1, the J gene TRBJ1-6; possible D gene TRBD1, 5 bases. The CDR3 is 14 residues long. Per the germline V gene, CDR1 is LGHDT and CDR2 is YNNKEL (reference sequence). The CDR3 DNA is TGTGCCAGCAGCCAAGGACAGCATAATTCACCCCTCAACTTT. Translation: CASSQGQHNSPLNF.

There are many counts of this clonotype. The rearrangement joins TRBV7-2 to TRBJ2-5, with 7 bases lining up with TRBD2. The CDR3 spans 12 residues. Germline V CDR1 and CDR2: SGHTA, FQGNSA. Germline trimming cut 5 bases from V and 10 bases from J; bases unmatched to any gene: 7. The CDR3 DNA reads TGTGCCAGCAGCCCCGGACTAGAGGACCAGTACTTC. Encoded protein: CASSPGLEDQYF. The variable domain in full, completed from reference TRBV7-2 and TRBJ2-5, reads GAGVSQSPSNKVTEKGKDVELRCDPISGHTALYWYRQSLGQGLEFLIYFQGNSAPDKSGLPSDRFSAERTGGSVSTLTIQRTQQEDSAVYLCASSPGLEDQYFGPGTRLLVL.

This clonotype was detected many times. V usage is TRBV6-5 and J usage is TRBJ1-2, with D unclear. There are 11 residues in the CDR3. V lost 2 bases to trimming and J lost 10 bases, with 8 bases between them. Germline CDR1 and CDR2: MNHEY and SVGAGI. Here the CDR3 reads CASSYGQVYTF. CDR3 bases: TGTGCCAGCAGTTACGGGCAAGTCTACACCTTC.

This clonotype was observed many times. The chain is built from TRBV6-1 and TRBJ2-1, with a weak D call TRBD2 (5 bases). The CDR3 totals 15 residues. V was cut by 2 bases and J by 9 bases, with 17 bases left in between. Germline V gene data show CDR1 as MNHNS and CDR2 as SASEGT. The CDR3 region is CASSEWPHGNGEQFF. CDR3 bases: TGTGCCAGCAGTGAATGGCCACACGGGAACGGTGAGCAGTTCTTC.

Regarding this clonotype: One junction end does not reproduce the germline sequence, and a read error may be involved. This chain joins TRBV25-1 and TRBJ1-2, with TRBD1 as a possible D gene (6 bases). CDR3 length: 14 residues. Germline V gene lookup returns CDR1 MGHDK and CDR2 SYGVNS. The CDR3 here is CAGYDRQPFYCYTF. CDR3 in DNA: TGTGCCGGGTATGACAGGCAGCCCTTCTATTGCTACACCTTC.

This clonotype showed up many times. This chain connects TRBV11-2 to TRBJ2-1; unclear D gene. The V end lost 1 base, the J end lost 12 bases, and 13 bases lay between the germline ends. CDR1 is SGHAT and CDR2 is FQNNGV in the germline V gene. The CDR3 is 13 residues long. This CDR3 reads CASSLGLESGQFF. The CDR3, as DNA: TGTGCCAGCAGCTTAGGTCTGGAATCTGGGCAGTTCTTC.

This clonotype was observed many times. The chain couples TRBV6-5 to TRBJ1-4; 8 bases align to TRBD1. CDR1 is MNHEY, CDR2 SVGAGI, per germline. The CDR3 sequence is 15 residues long. V was clipped by 5 bases and J by 6 bases; unmatched bases: 8. DNA for the CDR3: TGTGCCAGCAGTAGCAGGGGGCGAATAGATGAAAAACTGTTTTTT. It specifies CASSSRGRIDEKLFF.

This clonotype appeared many times. The chain couples TRBV12-3 or TRBV12-4 to TRBJ2-2; D possibly corresponds to TRBD2 (6 bases). The CDR3 loop spans 16 amino acids. V gave up 3 bases and J gave up 6 bases, with 17 bases separating them. In DNA, the CDR3 is TGTGCCAGCAGTTTTTATACTAGCCGGACGGCCGGGGAGCTGTTTTTT. This sequence encodes CASSFYTSRTAGELFF.

This clonotype was picked up many times. V is TRBV3-1 and J is TRBJ2-7; unclear D gene. This CDR3 region has 18 residues. Trimming shortened V by 0 bases and J by 0 bases, and 18 bases separated the two germline ends. CDR1 is LGHDT and CDR2 is YNNKEL in the germline V gene (reference sequence). The CDR3 protein is CASSQDPVDEVYSYEQYF. The CDR3 coding sequence is TGTGCCAGCAGCCAAGACCCGGTCGATGAGGTCTACTCCTACGAGCAGTACTTC.

This clonotype was seen at least ten times. The V and J genes are TRBV6-1 and TRBJ2-7, with 8 nucleotides matching TRBD1. CDR1 is MNHNS and CDR2 is SASEGT in the germline V gene. With 5 bases clipped from V and 5 bases from J, the junction kept 5 bases outside the gene matches. The CDR3 length is 13 residues. The CDR3 bases are TGTGCCAGCAGTTTGTACAGGGGGGACGAGCAGTACTTC. Residues: CASSLYRGDEQYF.